This T cell receptor (beta chain) was found in a study of T-cell memory formation after mild COVID-19. Study-level results: Clones from the second wave (peaking day 37) had unconfirmed SARS-CoV-2 specificity. The main location of contracting CD4+ clones was CM and EM, and that of contracting CD8+ clones was EMRA.

The CDR3 is made up of 15 amino acids. V shed 2 bases and J shed 2 bases, with 13 bases lying between them. Germline-derived CDR1 and CDR2 are ENHRY and SYGVKD. Regarding this clonotype: Its antigen remains unidentified.

Employing constant-segment primers, 5'RACE generated TCR alpha and TCR beta cDNA libraries bearing sample barcodes and UMIs. MiXCR, applied by TCRdb to the 5' RACE reads, yields one record per CDR3 protein. Here the sample spans fewer than 250,000 distinct CDR3 sequences, over 15% being singletons. V usage is TRBV10-3 and J usage is TRBJ2-7; D not certain. The receptor was isolated from an adult woman who had mild COVID-19 (a few samples of this study predate the infection). Cell type and time point are not known. Sequencing input: PBMCs or a T cell subset sorted from them (not recorded which). In DNA form, the CDR3 reads TGTGCCATCAGTGAGCAGCTAACTGGCACCTACGAGCAGTACTTC. Amino acids: CAISEQLTGTYEQYF.